These 12 T cell receptor beta chains came from one sample sequenced in a study of T cell responses to AZD1222 COVID-19 vaccine. The protocol was immunoSEQ multiplex PCR, while the TCRdb copy is restricted to in-frame clones and leaves out a portion. The sample carries about 140,000 clones, 93% recorded once. The specimen comprised peripheral blood, sampled on day 0 of MenACWY control vaccination. These receptors all stem from an adult in good health.

The chain employs TRBV6-5 and TRBJ1-6; TRBD1 is a possible D gene (5 bases). The CDR3 covers 15 residues. Germline V gene sequence: CDR1 MNHEY, CDR2 SVGAGI. V shed 5 bases and J shed 2 bases, with 10 bases lying between them. This CDR3 reads CASSKGGAYNSPLHF. The CDR3, as DNA: TGTGCCAGCAGTAAGGGAGGGGCCTATAATTCACCCCTCCACTTT.

The chain carries TRBV5-8 and TRBJ1-5; D uncertain. Trimming pared 0 bases from V and 5 bases from J, leaving 12 bases between. The germline gives CDR1 SGHTS, CDR2 YDEGEE. The CDR3 has 15 residues. The DNA for the CDR3 is TGTGCCAGCAGCTTGGCCCTCCTAGAGGATCAGCCCCAGCATTTT. Residues: CASSLALLEDQPQHF.

The rearrangement joins TRBV5-1 to TRBJ1-1; 9 bases are shared with TRBD1. Germline V CDR1 and CDR2: SGHRS, YFSETQ. The CDR3 runs 13 residues. The V segment lost 4 bases and the J segment 11 bases; nucleotides outside the gene matches: 9. As DNA, the CDR3 is TGCGCCAGCAGCGATACCGGGACAGGGTCGGCTTTCTTT. Translated, it gives CASSDTGTGSAFF.

The rearrangement links TRBV27 to TRBJ1-6; 10 nucleotides align to TRBD1. The J segment lost 6 bases and the V segment lost 5 bases, leaving 4 bases of the junction unmatched. Germline CDR1 and CDR2: MNHEY and SMNVEV (reference sequence). CDR3 size: 15 residues. CDR3 amino acids: CASSPGQGRNSPLHF. The CDR3 region has the DNA TGTGCCAGCAGTCCGGGACAGGGGCGTAATTCACCCCTCCACTTT.

V gene TRBV7-9 combines with J gene TRBJ2-1; the match to TRBD1 covers 9 bases. CDR1 SEHNR and CDR2 FQNEAQ come from the germline V gene (reference sequence). V was clipped by 5 bases and J by 5 bases; unmatched bases: 10. The CDR3 loop spans 16 amino acids. The CDR3 loop reads CASSLRTGTGNNEQFF. DNA for the CDR3: TGTGCCAGCAGCCTCCGAACCGGGACAGGGAACAATGAGCAGTTCTTC.

The chain has TRBV27 and TRBJ2-2, with D perhaps TRBD1 or TRBD2 (6 bases each). The CDR3 length is 15 residues. The germline V gene encodes CDR1 MNHEY and CDR2 SMNVEV (reference sequence). V was pared by 3 bases and J by 3 bases, with 11 bases between. The CDR3 sequence is CASSFRGPDTGELFF. For the CDR3, the DNA is TGTGCCAGCAGTTTCCGGGGGCCGGACACCGGGGAGCTGTTTTTT.

V is TRBV6-6 and J is TRBJ2-1; no firm D call. Trimming pared 3 bases from V and 8 bases from J, leaving 8 bases between. From germline, CDR1 is MNHNY and CDR2 SVGAGI (reference sequence). The CDR3 loop spans 12 amino acids. CDR3 in amino acids: CASSYTQDEQFF. The DNA of the CDR3 is TGTGCCAGCAGTTATACTCAAGATGAGCAGTTCTTC.

The rearrangement links TRBV19 to TRBJ1-5; D remains ambiguous. The germline V and J ends were trimmed by 5 bases and 0 bases, with 11 bases remaining between them. The CDR3 runs 15 residues. Germline CDR1 is LNHDA and CDR2 is SQIVND (reference sequence). CDR3 sequence reads: CASSSGSVSNQPQHF. CDR3 nucleotides: TGTGCCAGTAGTTCAGGTTCGGTTAGCAATCAGCCCCAGCATTTT.

The CDR3 loop reads CASSPQGVYGYTF. CDR3 coding DNA: TGTGCCAGCAGCCCGCAGGGAGTCTATGGCTACACCTTC. The V gene is TRBV6-5, the J gene TRBJ1-2; TRBD1 is a possible D gene (5 bases). V was clipped by 6 bases and J by 4 bases, with 12 bases between them. CDR1 and CDR2 (germline): MNHEY, SVGAGI. This CDR3 region has 13 residues.

This clone has just a few counts. The chain uses TRBV7-9 and TRBJ2-4, with a tentative D call TRBD2 (6 bases). The CDR3 loop spans 16 amino acids. Germline V CDR1 and CDR2: SEHNR, FQNEAQ (reference sequence). The V gene lost 1 base and the J gene lost 0 bases, with 10 bases spanning the gap. The CDR3 nucleotides read TGTGCCAGCAGCTTAGAAACTAGCCCAGCCAAAAACATTCAGTACTTC. Protein sequence: CASSLETSPAKNIQYF.

This chain links TRBV7-2 with TRBJ2-1; D tentatively reads TRBD1 or TRBD2 (6 bases each). The V and J ends lost 2 bases and 6 bases respectively, with 17 bases between them. CDR1 SGHTA and CDR2 FQGNSA come from the germline V gene. This CDR3 region has 16 residues. The CDR3 spells CASSLSGALRFNEQFF. The CDR3 DNA reads as TGTGCCAGCAGCTTATCGGGGGCCCTCCGCTTCAATGAGCAGTTCTTC. Variable domain in full (rest from reference TRBV7-2 and TRBJ2-1): GAGVSQSPSNKVTEKGKDVELRCDPISGHTALYWYRQSLGQGLEFLIYFQGNSAPDKSGLPSDRFSAERTGGSVSTLTIQRTQQEDSAVYLCASSLSGALRFNEQFFGPGTRLTVL.

The chain carries TRBV28 and TRBJ2-3, with 9 positions matching TRBD2. The CDR3 length is 15 residues. CDR1 is MDHEN, CDR2 SYDVKM, per germline. Trimming took 5 bases from V and 4 from J; bases not matched to a gene: 7. DNA for the CDR3: TGTGCCAGCAGTCCCCCGACTAGCGGAGCAGATACGCAGTATTTT. Translating it yields CASSPPTSGADTQYF.